The 7 T cell receptor beta chains presented below share a single source sample, sequenced in a study of cytomegalovirus exposure and HLA in healthy donors. It was with 60 Vbeta and 13 Jbeta primers that the PCR ran. Assay: immunoSEQ multiplex PCR; the TCRdb copy retains only in-frame clones and omits some. The repertoire holds approximately 110,000 clones, with around 80% as singletons. Material for sequencing was PBMCs. These receptors all come from a woman aged 30 to 39 in good health and CMV-seronegative.

The chain is built from TRBV2 and TRBJ1-6, with D perhaps TRBD1 (5 bases). The V gene's germline CDR1 is SNHLY and CDR2 FYNNEI. Trimming removed 7 bases at V and 6 bases at J, with 19 bases between. The CDR3 length is 16 residues. The chain's CDR3 is CASTAGRAGPNSPLHF. CDR3 DNA sequence: TGTGCCAGCACCGCGGGGCGGGCTGGCCCTAATTCACCCCTCCACTTT.

This rearrangement joins TRBV19 to TRBJ2-5; TRBD1 is a possible D gene (5 bases). Germline V CDR1 and CDR2: LNHDA, SQIVND (reference sequence). This CDR3 contains 15 residues. Trimming stripped 3 bases from V and 5 bases from J, with 16 bases between. The CDR3 protein is CASSIRQGSGETQYF. In DNA, the CDR3 is TGTGCCAGTAGTATTCGCCAGGGATCAGGGGAGACCCAGTACTTC.

This chain joins TRBV9 and TRBJ2-2; 10 bases map to TRBD1. This CDR3 has 15 residues. Germline values: CDR1 SGDLS, CDR2 YYNGEE. J was trimmed by 5 bases and V by 2 bases; bases with no gene match: 3. The CDR3 nucleotides are TGTGCCAGCAGCGTCCGGGACAGGGGAACCGGGGAGCTGTTTTTT. It is translated as CASSVRDRGTGELFF.

This chain links TRBV18 with TRBJ1-2, with D perhaps matching TRBD1 (5 bases). The CDR3 sequence is 13 residues long. Deletions cut 3 bases from V and 8 bases from J, with 13 bases between. Per the germline V gene, CDR1 is KGHSH and CDR2 is LQKENI. The CDR3 sequence is CASSPEVGGGYTF. CDR3 bases: TGTGCCAGCTCACCCGAAGTCGGGGGAGGCTACACCTTC.

CDR3 sequence (DNA): TGTGCCAGCAGCTTAGCGTCAGGAATCTATGGCTACACCTTC. Amino acid sequence: CASSLASGIYGYTF. V is TRBV7-2 and J is TRBJ1-2; no definite D call. Germline-derived CDR1 and CDR2 are SGHTA and FQGNSA. V dropped 0 bases and J dropped 4 bases, with 9 bases sitting between them. This CDR3 comprises 14 residues. Filled out from reference TRBV7-2 and TRBJ1-2, the complete variable domain reads GAGVSQSPSNKVTEKGKDVELRCDPISGHTALYWYRQSLGQGLEFLIYFQGNSAPDKSGLPSDRFSAERTGGSVSTLTIQRTQQEDSAVYLCASSLASGIYGYTFGSGTRLTVV.

This clone has just a few counts. The chain is built from TRBV15 and TRBJ2-2; 10 nucleotides agree with TRBD1. Germline-derived CDR1 and CDR2 are LNHNV and YYDKDF (reference sequence). Trimming removed 7 bases from V and 3 bases from J; junction bases left unmatched: 20. The CDR3 is made up of 20 amino acids. CDR3 DNA sequence: TGTGCCACCAACCAGAAGGAGACAGGGGGCGGGAGTGTGTACACCGGGGAGCTGTTTTTT. Amino acids: CATNQKETGGGSVYTGELFF.

The table lists this clone with a count of one. The CDR3 nucleotides read TGTGCCAGCAGCTTAGGGCTAGCGGGAGCGGATGAGCAGTTCTTC. Its protein product is CASSLGLAGADEQFF. V and J are TRBV7-9 and TRBJ2-1; 10 bases map to TRBD2. The CDR3 totals 15 residues. V lost 1 base, J lost 8 bases, and 5 bases stayed unmatched. The germline gives CDR1 SEHNR, CDR2 FQNEAQ (reference sequence).